The present entry profiles one TCR beta chain with its context. The antigen is not known. This CDR3 comprises 14 residues. Trimming left V 10 bases short and J 4 bases short, with 19 bases between. Germline V gene sequence: CDR1 MNHEY, CDR2 SMNVEV (reference sequence). The data were obtained in a study of cytomegalovirus exposure and HLA in healthy donors. Points from the study as a whole: Presence/absence analysis assumed near-uniform sequencing depth across donors.

The donors gave bone marrow, and they were healthy. PCR employed 60 Vbeta and 13 Jbeta primers. The data were produced by immunoSEQ multiplex PCR, yet TCRdb's version contains in-frame clones alone and is incomplete. The table has 100,000 to 150,000 clones, roughly 74% seen once. The chain links TRBV27 to TRBJ1-2; D is perhaps TRBD1 (6 bases). This receptor was identified in a woman between 45 and 65 years old in good health and CMV-seropositive. Sequenced sample: PBMCs. CDR3 in amino acids: CATEGGILFYGYTF. CDR3 nucleotide sequence: TGTGCCACCGAGGGGGGGATCCTTTTCTATGGCTACACCTTC.